This TCR beta chain was documented in a study of early T cells in non-severe SARS-CoV-2 infection. The overall study: With bulk RNA from unsorted whole blood as input, sequencing yielded unpaired chains.

CDR1 is MGHRA and CDR2 is YSYEKL in the germline V gene. The CDR3 is made up of 16 amino acids. V shed 1 base and J 8 bases; nucleotides not matched to a gene: 12. The TCR library protocol was used to attach unique molecular identifiers. These identifiers were attached to individual cDNA molecules. TCRdb analysed the 5' RACE reads with MiXCR anew, one entry per CDR3 protein. The data contain over 60,000 distinct CDR3 sequences, around 12% of them singletons. This clonotype was picked up many times. This TCR derives from an adult who was a healthcare worker with PCR-confirmed SARS-CoV-2 infection or an uninfected control (not recorded which). Sequencing was carried out using whole blood. V and J are TRBV4-1 and TRBJ1-2; 8 bases match TRBD1. The CDR3 loop reads CASSQVGDRSYGGYTF. CDR3 bases: TGCGCCAGCAGCCAAGTAGGGGACAGGTCCTATGGGGGCTACACCTTC.